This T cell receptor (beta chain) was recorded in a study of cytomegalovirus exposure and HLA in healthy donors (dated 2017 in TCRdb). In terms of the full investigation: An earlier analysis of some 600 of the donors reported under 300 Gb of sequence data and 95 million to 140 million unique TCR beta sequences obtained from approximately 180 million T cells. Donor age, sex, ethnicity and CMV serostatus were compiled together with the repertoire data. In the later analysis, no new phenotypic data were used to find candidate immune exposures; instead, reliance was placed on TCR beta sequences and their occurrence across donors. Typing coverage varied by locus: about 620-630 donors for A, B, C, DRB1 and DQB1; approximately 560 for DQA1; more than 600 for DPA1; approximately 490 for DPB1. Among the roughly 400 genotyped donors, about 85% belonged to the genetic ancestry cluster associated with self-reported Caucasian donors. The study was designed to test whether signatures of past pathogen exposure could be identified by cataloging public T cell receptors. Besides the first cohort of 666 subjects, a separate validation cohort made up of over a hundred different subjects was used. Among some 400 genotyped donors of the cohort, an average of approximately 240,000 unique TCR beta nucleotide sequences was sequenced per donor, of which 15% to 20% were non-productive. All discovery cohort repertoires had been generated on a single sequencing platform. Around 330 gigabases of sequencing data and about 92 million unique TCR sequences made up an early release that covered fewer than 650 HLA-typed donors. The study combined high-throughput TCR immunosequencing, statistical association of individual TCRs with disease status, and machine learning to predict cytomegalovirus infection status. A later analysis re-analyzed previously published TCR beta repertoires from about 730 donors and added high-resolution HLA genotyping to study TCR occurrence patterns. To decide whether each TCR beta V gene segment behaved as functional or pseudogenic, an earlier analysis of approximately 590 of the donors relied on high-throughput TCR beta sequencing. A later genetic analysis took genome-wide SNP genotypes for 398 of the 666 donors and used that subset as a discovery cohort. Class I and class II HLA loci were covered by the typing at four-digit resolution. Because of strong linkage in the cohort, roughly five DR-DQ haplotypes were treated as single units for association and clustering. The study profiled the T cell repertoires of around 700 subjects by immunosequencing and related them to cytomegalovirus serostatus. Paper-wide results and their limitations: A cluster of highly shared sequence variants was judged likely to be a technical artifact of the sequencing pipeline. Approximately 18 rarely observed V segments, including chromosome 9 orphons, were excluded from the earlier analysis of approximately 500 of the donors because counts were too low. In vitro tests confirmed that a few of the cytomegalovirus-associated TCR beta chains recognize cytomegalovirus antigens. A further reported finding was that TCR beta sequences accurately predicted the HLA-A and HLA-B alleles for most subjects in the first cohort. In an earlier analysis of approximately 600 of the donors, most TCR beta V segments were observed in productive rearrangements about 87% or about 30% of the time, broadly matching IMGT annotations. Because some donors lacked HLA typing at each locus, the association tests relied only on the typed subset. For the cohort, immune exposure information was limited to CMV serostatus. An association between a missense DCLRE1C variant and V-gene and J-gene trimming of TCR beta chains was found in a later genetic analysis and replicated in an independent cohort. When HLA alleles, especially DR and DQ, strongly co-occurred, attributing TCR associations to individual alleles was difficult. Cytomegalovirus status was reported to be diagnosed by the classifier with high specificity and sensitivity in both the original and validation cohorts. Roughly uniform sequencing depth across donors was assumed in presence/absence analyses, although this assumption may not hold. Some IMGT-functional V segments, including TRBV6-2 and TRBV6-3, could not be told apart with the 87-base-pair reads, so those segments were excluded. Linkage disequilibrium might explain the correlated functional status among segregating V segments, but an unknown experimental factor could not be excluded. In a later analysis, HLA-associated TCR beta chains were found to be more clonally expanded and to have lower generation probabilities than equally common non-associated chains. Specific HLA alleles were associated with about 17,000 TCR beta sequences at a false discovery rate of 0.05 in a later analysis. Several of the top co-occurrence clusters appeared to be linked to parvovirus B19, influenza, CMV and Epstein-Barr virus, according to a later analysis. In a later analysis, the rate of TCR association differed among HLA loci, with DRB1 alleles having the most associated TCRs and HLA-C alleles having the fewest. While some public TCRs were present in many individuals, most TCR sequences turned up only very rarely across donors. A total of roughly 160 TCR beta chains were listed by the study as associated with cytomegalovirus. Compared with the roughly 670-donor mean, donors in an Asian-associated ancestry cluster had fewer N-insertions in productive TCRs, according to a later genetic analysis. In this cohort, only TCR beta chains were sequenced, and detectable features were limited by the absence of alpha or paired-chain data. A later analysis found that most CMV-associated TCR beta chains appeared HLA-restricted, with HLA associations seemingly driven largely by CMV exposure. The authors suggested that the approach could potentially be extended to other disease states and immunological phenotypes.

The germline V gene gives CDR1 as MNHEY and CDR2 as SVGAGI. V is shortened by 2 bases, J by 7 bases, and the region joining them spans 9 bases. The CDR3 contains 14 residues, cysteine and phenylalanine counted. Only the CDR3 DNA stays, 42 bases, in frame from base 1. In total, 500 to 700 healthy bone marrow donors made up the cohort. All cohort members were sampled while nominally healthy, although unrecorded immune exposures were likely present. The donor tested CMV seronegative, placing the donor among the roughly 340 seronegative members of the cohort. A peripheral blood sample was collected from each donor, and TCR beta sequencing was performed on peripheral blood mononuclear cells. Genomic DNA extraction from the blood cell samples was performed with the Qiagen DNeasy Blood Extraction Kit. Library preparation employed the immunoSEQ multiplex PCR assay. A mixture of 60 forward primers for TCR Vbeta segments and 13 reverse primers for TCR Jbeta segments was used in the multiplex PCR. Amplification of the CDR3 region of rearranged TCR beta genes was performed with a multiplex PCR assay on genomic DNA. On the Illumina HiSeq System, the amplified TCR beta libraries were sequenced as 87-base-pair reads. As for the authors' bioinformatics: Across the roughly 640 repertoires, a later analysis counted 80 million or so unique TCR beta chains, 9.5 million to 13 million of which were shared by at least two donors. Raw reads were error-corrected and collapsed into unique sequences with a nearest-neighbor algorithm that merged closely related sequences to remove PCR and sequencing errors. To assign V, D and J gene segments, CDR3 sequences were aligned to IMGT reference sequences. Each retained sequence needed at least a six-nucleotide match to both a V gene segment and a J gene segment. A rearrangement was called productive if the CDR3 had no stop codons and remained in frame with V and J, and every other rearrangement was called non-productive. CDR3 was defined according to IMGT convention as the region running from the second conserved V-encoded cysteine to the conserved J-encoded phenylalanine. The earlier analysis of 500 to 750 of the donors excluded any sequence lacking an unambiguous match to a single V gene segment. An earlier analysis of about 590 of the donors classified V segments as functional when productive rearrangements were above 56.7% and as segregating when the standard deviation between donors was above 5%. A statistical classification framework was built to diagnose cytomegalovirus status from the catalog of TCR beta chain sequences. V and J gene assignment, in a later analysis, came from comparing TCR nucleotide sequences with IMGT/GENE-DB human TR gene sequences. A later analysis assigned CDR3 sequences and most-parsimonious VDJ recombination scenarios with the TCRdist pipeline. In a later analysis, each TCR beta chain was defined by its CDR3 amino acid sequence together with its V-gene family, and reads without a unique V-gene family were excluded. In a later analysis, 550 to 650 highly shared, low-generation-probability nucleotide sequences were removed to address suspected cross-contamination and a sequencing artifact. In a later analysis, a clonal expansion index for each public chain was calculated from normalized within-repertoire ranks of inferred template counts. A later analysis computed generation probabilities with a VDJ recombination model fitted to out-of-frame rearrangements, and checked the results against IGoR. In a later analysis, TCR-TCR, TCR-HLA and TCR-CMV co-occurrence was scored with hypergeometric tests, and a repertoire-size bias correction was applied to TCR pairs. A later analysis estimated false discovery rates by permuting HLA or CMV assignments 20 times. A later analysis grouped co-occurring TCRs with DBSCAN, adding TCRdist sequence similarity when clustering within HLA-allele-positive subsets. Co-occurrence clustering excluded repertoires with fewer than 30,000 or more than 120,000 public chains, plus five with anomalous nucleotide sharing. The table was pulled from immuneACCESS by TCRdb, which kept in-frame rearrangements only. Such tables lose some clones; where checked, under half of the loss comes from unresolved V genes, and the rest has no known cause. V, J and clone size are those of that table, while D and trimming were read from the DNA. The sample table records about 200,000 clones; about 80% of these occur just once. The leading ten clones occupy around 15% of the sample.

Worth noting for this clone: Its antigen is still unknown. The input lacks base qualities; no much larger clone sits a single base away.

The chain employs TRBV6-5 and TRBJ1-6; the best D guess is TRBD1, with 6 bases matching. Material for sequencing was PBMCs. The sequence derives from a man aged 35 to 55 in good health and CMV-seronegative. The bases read TGTGCCAGCAGTTACGGAGACAGGAATTCACCCCTCCACTTT. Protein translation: CASSYGDRNSPLHF.